This TCR beta chain is drawn from a study of shared clonotypes between healthy human individuals. Study summary: Each donor had three CD4 naive, three CD4 memory, two CD8 naive and one CD8 memory plate.

Naive CD8 cells were CD45RO-negative, positively selected for CCR7, excluding terminally differentiated effector memory CD45RA+ cells. Overall study results and limits: Exclusively blood specimens were collected; tissue repertoires likely differ. Between a few donors, naive CD4 clonotypes were shared at a level of around 4.8%. In contrast to clonotypes shared by all four donors, non-shared clonotypes had lower generation probabilities.

Repertoires were generated with immunoSEQ multiplex PCR, while TCRdb's copy carries only in-frame clones and drops some. The sample has about 2 million clones, about 94% seen once. This clone was seen just once. Its antigen is undetermined. This CDR3 has 15 residues. Germline V gene lookup returns CDR1 LGHNA and CDR2 YSLEER. V lost 4 bases, J lost 4 bases, and 5 bases stayed unmatched. This TCR derives from a young man in good health. Input material: naive CD8+ T cells sorted from blood. The chain employs TRBV4-3 and TRBJ1-5; 9 nucleotides match TRBD1. Written as DNA, the CDR3 is TGCGCCAGCAGCCCCCACAGGGGGCCGAATCAGCCCCAGCATTTT. This codes for CASSPHRGPNQPQHF.